These 16 T cell receptor beta chains were sequenced from one sample in a study of spatial heterogeneity in lung cancer. Overall study results and limits: Tracking of tumor mutation counts was seen in expanded intratumoral alpha and beta TCR counts.

A single record per CDR3 protein comes from TCRdb applying MiXCR to the 5' RACE reads. The sample lists about 13,000 distinct CDR3 sequences, 5.5% to 8.5% seen once, with about 3.3% in the top ten. The time point was: sample taken at primary tumor resection. No antigen has been assigned to these receptors. Material: lung tumor tissue, obtained at surgery. Receptor source: a female donor with early-stage non-small cell lung cancer.

The sample holds many counts of this clonotype. The chain couples TRBV30 to TRBJ1-2, with 11 bases that match TRBD1. The trim removed 3 bases at V and 5 bases at J, leaving 14 bases unmatched. Germline lookup yields CDR1 GTSNPN and CDR2 SVGIG (reference sequence). This CDR3 has 17 amino acids. CDR3 bases: TGTGCCTGGAGGGACAACCCCCGGGGGACAGGGGGTTATGGCTACACCTTC. It codes for CAWRDNPRGTGGYGYTF.

The sample holds many counts of this clonotype. J is TRBJ1-5 and V is TRBV20-1; D perhaps matches TRBD1 (5 bases). Deletions cut 6 bases from V and 5 bases from J, with 14 bases between. CDR3 length: 13 amino acids. CDR1 is DFQATT, CDR2 SNEGSKA, per germline (reference sequence). The CDR3 here is CSAQKGLDQPQHF. DNA of the CDR3: TGCAGTGCCCAAAAGGGGCTAGATCAGCCCCAGCATTTT.

The chain couples TRBV18 to TRBJ2-1; D remains ambiguous. With 0 bases removed from V and 10 bases from J, the gap between germline ends came to 13 bases. Germline CDR1 reads KGHSH; CDR2 reads LQKENI. The CDR3 loop spans 14 amino acids. CDR3 in amino acids: CASSPPRSAVEQFF. CDR3 in DNA: TGTGCCAGCTCACCACCGCGATCGGCGGTGGAGCAGTTCTTC.

This clonotype was seen many times. The chain is built from TRBV5-6 and TRBJ1-3; D unclear. CDR3 length: 16 amino acids. CDR1 is SGHDT, CDR2 YYEEEE, per germline. V lost 5 bases, J lost 0 bases, and 15 bases lay in between. Here the CDR3 DNA reads TGTGCCAGCAGTTTCCCTCGGGCCGACTCTGGAAACACCATATATTTT. Translation gives CASSFPRADSGNTIYF.

There are many counts of this clonotype. The chain recombines TRBV6-5 with TRBJ2-3, with TRBD2 as a possible D gene (5 bases). Germline V gene lookup returns CDR1 MNHEY and CDR2 SVGAGI. V gave up 6 bases and J gave up 3 bases, with 13 bases separating them. The CDR3 spans 14 residues. The CDR3 loop reads CASSPTWRTDTQYF. The CDR3 bases are TGTGCCAGCAGCCCGACCTGGAGGACAGATACGCAGTATTTT.

This clonotype is medium-sized (0.01 to 0.1%) in the sample. V gene TRBV12-3 or TRBV12-4 combines with J gene TRBJ2-7, with D possibly TRBD2 on 6 matching bases. CDR3 size: 15 residues. V lost 6 bases, J lost 5 bases, and 20 bases lay in between. This CDR3 reads CASSPTTSISHEQYF. In DNA, the CDR3 is TGTGCCAGCAGCCCTACGACTAGTATTTCCCACGAGCAGTACTTC.

There are many counts of this clonotype. The CDR3 region has the DNA TGCAGTGGAGGACCGGACGTCTATGGCTACACCTTC. It translates to CSGGPDVYGYTF. J is TRBJ1-2 and V is TRBV20-1; D is undetermined. Germline V lookup: CDR1 DFQATT, CDR2 SNEGSKA (reference sequence). Trimming removed 7 bases from V and 4 bases from J, with 13 bases in between. The CDR3 runs 12 residues.

This clonotype was observed many times. The chain joins TRBV20-1 to TRBJ1-1, with a weak D call TRBD1 (5 bases). This CDR3 has 13 amino acids. V lost 5 bases and J lost 3, with 13 bases in between. Germline CDR1 reads DFQATT; CDR2 reads SNEGSKA (reference sequence). The CDR3 region is CSAVRDRYTEAFF. The CDR3 DNA is TGCAGTGCTGTCCGGGACCGATACACTGAAGCTTTCTTT.

By sample share, this clonotype is medium-sized. This rearrangement joins TRBV7-9 to TRBJ1-2, with 8 bases fitting TRBD1. This CDR3 has 16 amino acids. Losses at the gene ends were 5 bases for V and 7 bases for J; bases not matched to a gene: 15. Germline V gene data show CDR1 as SEHNR and CDR2 as FQNEAQ (reference sequence). The CDR3: CASSPGTGPSGGGYTF. As DNA, the CDR3 is TGTGCCAGCAGCCCCGGGACAGGTCCGAGTGGGGGTGGCTACACCTTC.

This clonotype was found many times. The chain carries TRBV7-2 and TRBJ2-7, with TRBD1 identical over 9 bases. The germline V gene has CDR1 SGHTA and CDR2 FQGNSA. Trimming at V came to 1 base and at J to 1 base, leaving 5 bases not matched to a gene. CDR3 size: 16 residues. The CDR3 loop is CASSLGRTGASYEQYF. CDR3 sequence (DNA): TGTGCCAGCAGCTTAGGGCGGACAGGGGCTTCCTACGAGCAGTACTTC.

This clonotype is judged medium-sized. The chain carries TRBV11-2 and TRBJ2-7, with D hard to call. CDR1 and CDR2 from the germline V gene are SGHAT and FQNNGV. The V and J ends lost 3 bases and 1 base respectively, with 7 bases between them. The length of the CDR3 is 13 residues. Here the CDR3 DNA reads TGTGCCAGCAGCTTCGGTCAATCCTACGAGCAGTACTTC. Protein product: CASSFGQSYEQYF.

This clonotype appeared a few times. CDR3 nucleotide sequence: TGTGCCAGCAGTAAGGGATCAGGGGGCAATCAGCCCCAGCATTTT. Translated, it gives CASSKGSGGNQPQHF. V and J are TRBV7-2 and TRBJ1-5; the D gene is possibly TRBD1 (6 bases). The germline CDR1 and CDR2 sequences are SGHTA and FQGNSA. The V end was cut by 6 bases, the J end by 2 bases, with 14 bases between. The CDR3 runs to 15 residues. Using reference TRBV7-2 and TRBJ1-5 for the parts outside the CDR3, the full variable domain is GAGVSQSPSNKVTEKGKDVELRCDPISGHTALYWYRQSLGQGLEFLIYFQGNSAPDKSGLPSDRFSAERTGGSVSTLTIQRTQQEDSAVYLCASSKGSGGNQPQHFGDGTRLSIL.

The table lists this clonotype with many counts. The rearrangement links TRBV7-4 to TRBJ1-1; no clear D gene. This CDR3 contains 16 residues. CDR1 is SGHVT and CDR2 is SQSDAQ in the germline V gene. V was shortened by 5 bases and J by 5 bases, with 21 bases between the two germline ends. The CDR3 reads CASSHTLITSETEAFF. CDR3 sequence (DNA): TGTGCCAGCAGCCACACCCTAATTACCAGCGAGACTGAAGCTTTCTTT. Full variable domain (missing parts from reference TRBV7-4 and TRBJ1-1): GAGVSQSPRYKVAKRGRDVALRCDSISGHVTLYWYRQTLGQGSEVLTYSQSDAQRDKSGRPSGRFSAERPERSVSTLKIQRTEQGDSAVYLCASSHTLITSETEAFFGQGTRLTVV.

This clonotype was detected ten times or more. The chain employs TRBV28 and TRBJ2-1, with D possibly being TRBD1 (6 bases). The CDR3 runs to 13 residues. Trimming removed 8 bases from V and 10 bases from J, with 18 bases in between. In germline, CDR1 is MDHEN, CDR2 SYDVKM. CDR3 sequence reads: CASLGGQSVEQFF. DNA of the CDR3: TGTGCCAGCCTAGGGGGACAATCGGTGGAGCAGTTCTTC.

This clonotype came up a few times. This chain links TRBV29-1 with TRBJ1-2, with a weak D call TRBD1 (5 bases). Trimming pared 7 bases from V and 1 base from J, leaving 16 bases between. The CDR3 sequence is 14 residues long. Germline loops: CDR1 SQVTM, CDR2 ANQGSEA. The CDR3 spells CSGSWGGVNYGYTF. CDR3 DNA: TGCAGCGGATCCTGGGGCGGGGTTAACTATGGCTACACCTTC. The full variable domain, with the rest looked up from reference TRBV29-1 and TRBJ1-2, is SAVISQKPSRDICQRGTSLTIQCQVDSQVTMMFWYRQQPGQSLTLIATANQGSEATYESGFVIDKFPISRPNLTFSTLTVSNMSPEDSSIYLCSGSWGGVNYGYTFGSGTRLTVV.

This clonotype occurred a few times. This chain links TRBV5-4 with TRBJ2-1; 9 nucleotides align to TRBD2. Germline CDR1 is SGHNT and CDR2 is YYREEE (reference sequence). The CDR3 has 18 residues. The V gene end was trimmed by 2 bases and the J gene end by 0 bases; junction bases not matched to a gene: 9. The CDR3 loop is CASSFGRTSAISYNEQFF. The DNA for the CDR3 is TGTGCCAGCAGCTTTGGGCGGACTAGCGCAATCTCCTACAATGAGCAGTTCTTC. Variable domain in full (rest from reference TRBV5-4 and TRBJ2-1): ETGVTQSPTHLIKTRGQQVTLRCSSQSGHNTVSWYQQALGQGPQFIFQYYREEENGRGNFPPRFSGLQFPNYSSELNVNALELDDSALYLCASSFGRTSAISYNEQFFGPGTRLTVL.